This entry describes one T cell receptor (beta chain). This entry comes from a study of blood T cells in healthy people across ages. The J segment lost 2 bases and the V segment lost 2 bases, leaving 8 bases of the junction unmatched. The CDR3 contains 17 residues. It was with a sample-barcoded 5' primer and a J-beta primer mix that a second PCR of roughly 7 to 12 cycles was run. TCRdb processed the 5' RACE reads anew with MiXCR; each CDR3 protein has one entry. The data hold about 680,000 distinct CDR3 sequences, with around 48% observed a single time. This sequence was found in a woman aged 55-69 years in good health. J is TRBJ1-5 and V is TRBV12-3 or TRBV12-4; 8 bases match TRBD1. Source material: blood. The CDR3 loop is CASSLRSSQGGNQPQHF. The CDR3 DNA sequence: TGTGCCAGCAGTTTAAGGTCGTCACAGGGGGGCAATCAGCCCCAGCATTTT.